The clone carrying this T cell receptor (beta chain) came up a few times. What it recognizes is unknown. The PCR was carried out with 60 Vbeta primers and 13 Jbeta primers. The table came from immunoSEQ multiplex PCR; TCRdb's copy has only in-frame clones and leaves some out. The data contain about 98,000 clones, roughly 81% of them singletons. This sample was included in a study of cytomegalovirus exposure and HLA in healthy donors. Turning to the study itself: The study placed roughly four fifths of its approximately 360 genotyped donors in the Caucasian-associated ancestry cluster. Overall study results and limits: Within the data, a cluster of highly shared sequence variants was likely a sequencing artifact.

Each of the donors was a healthy bone marrow donor. The source of this sequence is a man aged 40-49 years in good health and CMV-seronegative. Material for sequencing was PBMCs.

The CDR3 protein is CASSVAGGGHETQYF. The DNA for the CDR3 is TGTGCCAGCAGCGTAGCCGGGGGGGGACATGAGACCCAGTACTTC. This rearrangement joins TRBV9 to TRBJ2-5; 8 bases line up with TRBD2. Unmatched junction bases numbered 6, after V lost 0 bases and J lost 5 bases. The CDR3 is made up of 15 amino acids. The germline V gene encodes CDR1 SGDLS and CDR2 YYNGEE.